This T cell receptor beta chain was recorded in a study of tumor and adjacent non-tumor tissue in lung cancer. The CDR3 loop spans 12 amino acids. Germline lookup yields CDR1 ENHRY and CDR2 SYGVKD. Three rounds of nested PCR, following a modified ARM-PCR protocol, produced the TCRbeta library. TCRdb passed the multiplex PCR reads through MiXCR, listing each CDR3 protein once. This table has 75,000 to 95,000 distinct CDR3 sequences, approximately 65% appearing once. RNA was extracted from bulk tissue without any cell sorting. In regard to this clonotype: Germline and junction disagree at one end, which may indicate a read error.

Sample: lung tumor tissue. The source is a man in his sixties with non-small cell lung cancer. The genes are TRBV10-3 and TRBJ2-3, with D unresolved. The CDR3 sequence: CVISAYTDTQYF. CDR3 coding DNA: TGTGTCATCAGTGCCTACACCGACACGCAGTATTTT.